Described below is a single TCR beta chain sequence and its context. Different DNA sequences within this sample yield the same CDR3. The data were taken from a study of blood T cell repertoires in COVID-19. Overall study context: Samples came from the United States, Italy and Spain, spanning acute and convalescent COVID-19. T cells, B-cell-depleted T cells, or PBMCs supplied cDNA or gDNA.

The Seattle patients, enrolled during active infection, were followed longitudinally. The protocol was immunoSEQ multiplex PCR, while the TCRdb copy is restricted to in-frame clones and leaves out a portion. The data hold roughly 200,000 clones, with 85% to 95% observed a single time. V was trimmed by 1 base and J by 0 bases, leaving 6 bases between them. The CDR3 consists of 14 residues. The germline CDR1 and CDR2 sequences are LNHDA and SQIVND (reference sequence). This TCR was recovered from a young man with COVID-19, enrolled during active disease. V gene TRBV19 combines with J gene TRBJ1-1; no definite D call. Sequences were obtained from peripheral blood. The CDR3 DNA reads TGTGCCAGTAGTATAGGGCAGGTGAACACTGAAGCTTTCTTT. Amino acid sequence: CASSIGQVNTEAFF.